Shown below are 11 T cell receptor beta chains from a single sample sequenced in a study of blood T cell repertoires in COVID-19 (TCRdb year 2020). The method behind the library was the immunoSEQ multiplex PCR assay. As stored in TCRdb, this immuneACCESS dataset retains in-frame rearrangements with V and J assigned. A fraction of the clones does not appear; measured against another copy, unresolved V genes explain less than half of the discrepancy, and the remainder lacks a known reason. This sample has 400,000 to 500,000 clones in its table, and over 75% of those were observed once. The ten top clones hold 1.2% to 1.5% of the sample. Sequenced: PBMCs or T cells enriched from blood (not recorded which). These receptors all stem from a woman under 30 who had been exposed to COVID-19.

This chain links TRBV7-2 with TRBJ1-2; a weak D match, TRBD1 (5 bases). Per the germline V gene, CDR1 is SGHTA and CDR2 is FQGNSA. The CDR3 spans 15 residues. The ends were cut back, 2 bases at V and 5 bases at J, with 15 bases in the middle. In nucleotides, the CDR3 is TGTGCCAGCAGCTTAACCGCAGGGAGCGGGTATGGCTACACCTTC. Translated: CASSLTAGSGYGYTF.

This clone was detected only once. The genes are TRBV5-4 and TRBJ1-4; no firm D call. CDR3 length equals 13 residues. The V end was cut by 0 bases, the J end by 11 bases, with 11 bases between. Germline V gene sequence: CDR1 SGHNT, CDR2 YYREEE (reference sequence). This CDR3 reads CASSLDTGRKLFF. DNA for the CDR3: TGTGCCAGCAGCTTGGATACGGGGAGGAAACTGTTTTTT.

The V and J genes are TRBV7-3 and TRBJ2-7; a weak D match, TRBD1 (5 bases). The length of the CDR3 is 14 residues. V was trimmed by 5 bases and J by 3 bases, leaving 14 bases between them. Germline V CDR1 and CDR2: SGHTA, FQGTGA. The CDR3 nucleotides read TGTGCCAGCAGCGAAGGGGTAGGGGACTACGAGCAGTACTTC. Protein product: CASSEGVGDYEQYF.

V and J are TRBV7-6 and TRBJ1-5, with 7 bases aligning to TRBD1. This CDR3 is 14 amino acids long. Germline V gene data show CDR1 as SGHVS and CDR2 as FNYEAQ. J was trimmed by 5 bases and V by 1 base; bases with no gene match: 2. The CDR3 DNA is TGTGCCAGCAGCTTAGGGACAGGATATCAGCCCCAGCATTTT. Residues: CASSLGTGYQPQHF.

The chain joins TRBV9 to TRBJ1-1; possible D gene TRBD1, 5 bases. The CDR3 loop spans 14 amino acids. Germline V CDR1 and CDR2: SGDLS, YYNGEE. The V end lost 3 bases, the J end lost 4 bases, and 13 bases lay between the germline ends. CDR3 DNA: TGTGCCAGCAGCGAGGGTGGACACGTCACTGAAGCTTTCTTT. It translates to CASSEGGHVTEAFF.

This clone was counted a few times. This sequence joins TRBV7-2 and TRBJ2-7; 8 bases fit TRBD2. Germline CDR1 reads SGHTA; CDR2 reads FQGNSA. This CDR3 is built from 18 residues. V lost 1 base to trimming and J lost 0 bases; unmatched junction nucleotides: 11. CDR3 protein: CASSLGGLIAGSSYEQYF. CDR3 sequence (DNA): TGTGCCAGCAGCTTAGGGGGTCTTATAGCGGGAAGCTCCTACGAGCAGTACTTC.

This chain links TRBV11-3 with TRBJ2-5; 7 bases map to TRBD1. V lost 4 bases to trimming and J lost 5 bases; unmatched junction nucleotides: 1. CDR1 is SGHNT, CDR2 YENEEA, per germline. This CDR3 spans 12 amino acids. The CDR3 sequence is CASSSQGETQYF. Written as DNA, the CDR3 is TGTGCCAGCAGCTCACAGGGGGAGACCCAGTACTTC.

J is TRBJ1-4 and V is TRBV29-1; TRBD1 matches at 7 bases. V was clipped by 6 bases and J by 11 bases; unmatched bases: 6. Per germline, CDR1 SQVTM and CDR2 ANQGSEA. The CDR3 loop spans 11 amino acids. CDR3 DNA: TGCAGCGTCTGGGACAGCCCTAAACTGTTTTTT. Translated, it gives CSVWDSPKLFF. Complete variable domain (other parts from reference TRBV29-1 and TRBJ1-4): SAVISQKPSRDICQRGTSLTIQCQVDSQVTMMFWYRQQPGQSLTLIATANQGSEATYESGFVIDKFPISRPNLTFSTLTVSNMSPEDSSIYLCSVWDSPKLFFGSGTQLSVL.

This rearrangement joins TRBV7-2 to TRBJ2-1; 9 bases are a match to TRBD2. Germline loops: CDR1 SGHTA, CDR2 FQGNSA. V shed 2 bases, J shed 9 bases, and the junction held 5 bases outside the gene matches. The CDR3 covers 14 residues. The CDR3, as DNA: TGTGCCAGCAGCTTAAGGGGAGCGGGAGGTGAGCAGTTCTTC. It is translated as CASSLRGAGGEQFF.

The rearrangement uses TRBV4-1 and TRBJ1-2; 7 bases are shared with TRBD1. The length of the CDR3 is 15 residues. Trimming took 0 bases from V and 5 from J; bases not matched to a gene: 6. Germline V CDR1 and CDR2: MGHRA, YSYEKL. The CDR3 DNA sequence: TGCGCCAGCAGCCAAGACTACGGGACAGTATATGGCTACACCTTC. It codes for CASSQDYGTVYGYTF.

The chain joins TRBV7-3 to TRBJ1-1; D not certain. This CDR3 has 13 amino acids. V dropped 0 bases and J dropped 5 bases, with 7 bases sitting between them. Germline loops: CDR1 SGHTA, CDR2 FQGTGA. CDR3 in DNA: TGTGCCAGCAGCTTAACCGGGTTTACTGAAGCTTTCTTT. It yields the protein CASSLTGFTEAFF.